The 12 T cell receptor beta chains given below trace back to one sample, sequenced in a study of OX40 agonist ivuxolimab in advanced cancers. TCRdb's table, derived via immunoSEQ multiplex PCR, lists solely in-frame clones and lacks some. The sample lists roughly 19,000 clones, about 88% seen once, with around 14% in the top ten. Source: CD4+ or CD8+ T cells sorted from blood, taken in a trial of the OX40 agonist ivuxolimab. These TCRs come from an adult with an advanced solid tumor such as melanoma, head and neck, liver or kidney cancer.

The chain is built from TRBV7-2 and TRBJ2-7; TRBD2 matches 11 bases. V dropped 5 bases and J dropped 4; count of bases not matched to a gene: 7. CDR3 size: 15 residues. Germline values: CDR1 SGHTA, CDR2 FQGNSA. CDR3 protein: CASSTSSGRLYEQYF. In nucleotides, the CDR3 is TGTGCCAGCAGCACGTCTAGCGGGAGGCTTTACGAGCAGTACTTC.

CDR3 nucleotides: TGTGCCAGCAGTGAACGGAGGGCTGGAAACACCATATATTTT. Its protein product is CASSERRAGNTIYF. The V gene is TRBV2, the J gene TRBJ1-3; no clear D gene. The germline V gene has CDR1 SNHLY and CDR2 FYNNEI. Trimming cost V 2 bases and J 2 bases, with 7 bases left between them. This CDR3 is 14 amino acids long.

The J gene is TRBJ2-5, the V gene TRBV4-1; 11 bases align to TRBD2. This CDR3 region has 16 residues. With V trimmed by 6 bases and J by 2 bases, 8 bases remained unmatched. Germline V CDR1 and CDR2: MGHRA, YSYEKL. The CDR3 DNA follows: TGCGCCAGCAGACGGATAGCGGGAGGGCGGCAAGAGACCCAGTACTTC. Translating gives CASRRIAGGRQETQYF.

The chain has TRBV19 and TRBJ2-2, with 7 bases aligning to TRBD1. J gave up 5 bases and V 5 bases, and 11 bases lay outside the gene matches. From germline, CDR1 is LNHDA and CDR2 SQIVND (reference sequence). This CDR3 comprises 16 residues. CDR3: CASSDLRTGTTGELFF. The CDR3 DNA follows: TGTGCCAGTAGTGATCTACGGACAGGTACAACCGGGGAGCTGTTTTTT.

The chain couples TRBV30 to TRBJ2-1, with D perhaps TRBD2 (6 bases). The CDR3 is 16 residues long. Germline assignment: CDR1 GTSNPN and CDR2 SVGIG (reference sequence). Between the trimmed V and J ends, which lost 1 base and 1 base, there was a span of 14 bases. CDR3 in DNA: TGTGCCTGGAGTGGGGTACTAGCTGCTTCCTACAATGAGCAGTTCTTC. Translation gives CAWSGVLAASYNEQFF.

This chain links TRBV5-8 with TRBJ1-2, with 7 bases fitting TRBD1. Trimming cost V 3 bases and J 6 bases; bases outside gene matches: 5. The CDR3 is 13 residues long. CDR1 and CDR2 from the germline V gene are SGHTS and YDEGEE. DNA of the CDR3: TGTGCCAGCAGCTCAAGACAGGGAGATGGCTACACCTTC. Its translation: CASSSRQGDGYTF. Complete variable domain (other parts from reference TRBV5-8 and TRBJ1-2): EAGVTQSPTHLIKTRGQQATLRCSPISGHTSVYWYQQALGLGLQFLLWYDEGEERNRGNFPPRFSGRQFPNYSSELNVNALELEDSALYLCASSSRQGDGYTFGSGTRLTVV.

The chain combines TRBV28 with TRBJ2-5, with 9 bases identical to TRBD1. The assigned J gene may be wrong: the sequence end matches TRBJ2-7 better. This CDR3 is built from 13 residues. The germline V gene has CDR1 MDHEN and CDR2 SYDVKM. DNA of the CDR3: TGTGCCAGCAGTTCCGGACAGGGGTACGAGCAGTACTTC. Protein: CASSSGQGYEQYF.

The rearrangement links TRBV29-1 to TRBJ2-5, with 8 bases matching TRBD1. Germline values: CDR1 SQVTM, CDR2 ANQGSEA. The ends lost 8 bases at V and 5 bases at J; junction bases unmatched: 7. CDR3 length: 12 amino acids. The CDR3 is CSLRTGLETQYF. CDR3 bases: TGCAGCCTTCGGACAGGGCTTGAGACCCAGTACTTC.

The chain links TRBV30 to TRBJ2-6; no clear D. CDR3 length equals 15 residues. V lost 3 bases and J lost 5, with 14 bases in between. Germline V gene data show CDR1 as GTSNPN and CDR2 as SVGIG (reference sequence). This chain's CDR3 is CAWSDGFGRANVLTF. The CDR3 coding sequence is TGTGCCTGGAGCGATGGATTTGGGCGGGCCAACGTCCTGACTTTC.

The chain has TRBV6-5 and TRBJ1-3; tentatively, D is TRBD1 (6 bases). This CDR3 has 15 residues. Germline CDR1 and CDR2: MNHEY and SVGAGI. V lost 4 bases and J 0 bases, leaving 10 bases between the germline ends. The CDR3 protein is CASSSDRGSGNTIYF. CDR3 bases: TGTGCCAGCAGTTCGGACAGAGGCTCTGGAAACACCATATATTTT.

This chain uses TRBV2 with TRBJ1-6, with 8 positions matching TRBD1. The CDR3 runs 16 residues. V lost 5 bases and J lost 9; bases outside the gene matches: 12. Germline CDR1 is SNHLY and CDR2 is FYNNEI. CDR3 DNA sequence: TGTGCCAGCAGTTCGACCGACAGGGGAATAGGTTCACCCCTCCACTTT. This codes for CASSSTDRGIGSPLHF.

The CDR3 here is CASSLAARADTQYF. CDR3 DNA sequence: TGTGCCAGCAGCTTGGCGGCCAGGGCAGATACGCAGTATTTT. V usage is TRBV5-6 and J usage is TRBJ2-3, with D perhaps TRBD1 (5 bases). The length of the CDR3 is 14 residues. Germline values: CDR1 SGHDT, CDR2 YYEEEE. Trimming took 0 bases from V and 4 from J, leaving 9 bases between them.